The 11 T cell receptor beta chains presented below share a single source sample, sequenced in a study of T-cell memory formation after mild COVID-19. TCRdb reprocessed the 5' RACE reads with MiXCR, giving one entry per CDR3 protein. The repertoire holds 350,000 to 450,000 distinct CDR3 sequences, with roughly 26% as singletons. The sequenced sample was PBMCs or a T cell subset sorted from them (not recorded which). Every receptor here comes from an adult woman who had mild COVID-19 (a few samples of this study predate the infection). Cell type and time point are not known.

The chain links TRBV15 to TRBJ2-5, with D possibly being TRBD1 or TRBD2 (5 bases each). This CDR3 is 13 amino acids long. The germline V and J ends were trimmed by 7 bases and 4 bases, with 13 bases remaining between them. Germline CDR1 and CDR2: LNHNV and YYDKDF (reference sequence). The CDR3 region is CATNERDGETQYF. The CDR3 DNA is TGTGCCACCAACGAACGGGACGGAGAGACCCAGTACTTC.

The chain joins TRBV4-3 to TRBJ1-1; TRBD1 might be the D (5 bases). Looked up from germline, CDR1 is LGHNA and CDR2 is YSLEER. The CDR3 extends over 12 amino acids. Trimming took off 7 bases at V and 7 bases at J, with 13 bases between the two ends. CDR3 residues: CASNGGFGEAFF. The CDR3 DNA follows: TGCGCCAGCAATGGGGGGTTCGGTGAAGCTTTCTTT.

The chain employs TRBV5-5 and TRBJ2-2; D uncertain. Germline V lookup: CDR1 SGHKS, CDR2 YYEKEE (reference sequence). The CDR3 extends over 15 amino acids. V was clipped by 4 bases and J by 5 bases, with 15 bases between them. The CDR3 loop is CASSADGEETGELFF. CDR3 nucleotide sequence: TGTGCCAGCAGCGCCGACGGAGAGGAAACCGGGGAGCTGTTTTTT. Combining the CDR3 with reference TRBV5-5 and TRBJ2-2 gives the whole variable domain DAGVTQSPTHLIKTRGQQVTLRCSPISGHKSVSWYQQVLGQGPQFIFQYYEKEERGRGNFPDRFSARQFPNYSSELNVNALLLGDSALYLCASSADGEETGELFFGEGSRLTVL.

The gene calls are TRBV9 and TRBJ2-1, with 7 nucleotides matching TRBD2. The CDR3 covers 16 residues. After removal of 4 bases from V and 3 bases from J, the junction contained 10 bases not matched to a gene. Germline CDR1 is SGDLS and CDR2 is YYNGEE. CDR3 bases: TGTGCCAGCAGCTCACCTAGCGGTCTTAACTACAATGAGCAGTTCTTC. This sequence encodes CASSSPSGLNYNEQFF.

This clonotype showed up just a few times. The CDR3 spells CASSARTSGWEDNEQFF. The CDR3, as DNA: TGTGCCAGCAGCGCACGGACTAGCGGGTGGGAAGACAATGAGCAGTTCTTC. The V gene is TRBV9, the J gene TRBJ2-1; 11 positions match TRBD2. Germline values: CDR1 SGDLS, CDR2 YYNGEE. The CDR3 is made up of 17 amino acids. V lost 3 bases, J lost 5 bases, and 10 bases stayed unmatched.

The V gene is TRBV12-3 or TRBV12-4, the J gene TRBJ1-2; D not certain. V was shortened by 4 bases and J by 8 bases, with 14 bases between the two germline ends. This CDR3 spans 13 amino acids. CDR3 sequence: CASSSGSQGGYTF. The CDR3 region has the DNA TGTGCCAGCAGTTCGGGGTCCCAAGGAGGCTACACCTTC.

This clonotype came up a few times. The V call is TRBV18, the J call TRBJ2-1; 9 nucleotides line up with TRBD2. This CDR3 contains 16 residues. Trimming took 3 bases from V and 4 from J; bases not matched to a gene: 7. Germline-derived CDR1 and CDR2 are KGHSH and LQKENI. CDR3: CASSPISGRAYNEQFF. For the CDR3, the DNA is TGTGCCAGCTCACCGATTAGCGGGAGAGCGTACAATGAGCAGTTCTTC.

This clonotype was recorded a few times. The gene calls are TRBV5-1 and TRBJ2-3; 7 positions match TRBD1. Germline CDR1 SGHRS, CDR2 YFSETQ. V gave up 2 bases and J gave up 2 bases; unmatched junction bases: 2. The CDR3 runs 14 residues. CDR3 sequence: CASSFEGATDTQYF. The CDR3 bases are TGCGCCAGCAGCTTCGAGGGGGCCACAGATACGCAGTATTTT.

The rearrangement joins TRBV19 to TRBJ2-7, with 10 bases aligning to TRBD2. The length of the CDR3 is 15 residues. V lost 6 bases, J lost 2 bases, and 7 bases stayed unmatched. Germline-derived CDR1 and CDR2 are LNHDA and SQIVND (reference sequence). CDR3 coding DNA: TGTGCCAGTAGGCCGACTAGCGGGCACCCCTACGAGCAGTACTTC. Translating it yields CASRPTSGHPYEQYF.

This clonotype was observed at least ten times. This CDR3 reads CASSEWTGEEQYF. The CDR3 coding sequence is TGTGCCAGCAGTGAATGGACCGGGGAAGAGCAGTACTTC. V and J are TRBV2 and TRBJ2-7, with a weak D call TRBD2 (5 bases). Trimming pared 2 bases from V and 7 bases from J, leaving 12 bases between. Germline V gene lookup returns CDR1 SNHLY and CDR2 FYNNEI. The CDR3 totals 13 residues.

In its sample, this clonotype was seen a few times. This sequence joins TRBV11-2 and TRBJ1-1, with 7 bases identical to TRBD1. Per the germline V gene, CDR1 is SGHAT and CDR2 is FQNNGV. This CDR3 comprises 18 residues. V was pared by 4 bases and J by 0 bases, with 14 bases of the junction left unmatched. CDR3 sequence reads: CASSSGKGDRIMNTEAFF. Written as DNA, the CDR3 is TGTGCCAGCAGCTCAGGCAAGGGGGACAGAATCATGAACACTGAAGCTTTCTTT.